The TCR beta chain described here comes from a study of blood T cells in healthy people across ages. A few counts support this clonotype. Combining a sample-barcoded 5' primer with a J-beta primer mix, a second PCR ran for 7 to 11 cycles. TCRdb passed the 5' RACE reads through MiXCR, listing each CDR3 protein once. The sample carries around 520,000 distinct CDR3 sequences, about 25% recorded once. V lost 6 bases to trimming and J lost 5 bases, with 22 bases between them. CDR3 size: 16 residues. CDR1 and CDR2 (germline): MNHEY, SVGEGT. These data also formed part of another study, on T cells of mothers and their children.

The sequenced sample was blood. The origin of this receptor is a boy aged 2 to 9 in good health. The chain links TRBV6-2 or TRBV6-3 to TRBJ2-5, with D possibly TRBD1 on 6 matching bases. The CDR3 sequence is CASSLGSGHSEETQYF. As DNA, the CDR3 is TGTGCCAGCAGCCTCGGATCGGGACACTCCGAGGAGACCCAGTACTTC.